The T cell receptor (beta chain) described here comes from a study of cytotoxic CD8 clonotypes in ibrutinib-treated CLL. Study details: On average, about 92,000 productive rearrangements and around 260,000 productive templates per sample.

The method was immunoSEQ multiplex PCR; TCRdb's version includes in-frame clones alone and lacks a portion of them. The sample lists roughly 200,000 clones, 75% to 80% occurring once. The CDR3 extends over 13 amino acids. Trimming cost V 7 bases and J 1 base, with 10 bases left between them. Germline V gives CDR1 MGHDK, CDR2 SYGVNS. This material consisted of PBMCs, taken after 12 months of ibrutinib treatment. The clonotype was recovered from a human donor with chronic lymphocytic leukemia. This chain connects TRBV25-1 to TRBJ2-5; D is possibly TRBD1 (6 bases). In nucleotides, the CDR3 is TGTGCCAGCATTCGAGGGGGCCAAGAGACCCAGTACTTC. Translation gives CASIRGGQETQYF. The whole variable domain, remainder taken from reference TRBV25-1 and TRBJ2-5, is EADIYQTPRYLVIGTGKKITLECSQTMGHDKMYWYQQDPGMELHLIHYSYGVNSTEKGDLSSESTVSRIRTEHFPLTLESARPSHTSQYLCASIRGGQETQYFGPGTRLLVL.